A selection of T cell receptor beta chains follows, all from one sample in a study of cytomegalovirus exposure and HLA in healthy donors. Data came from immunoSEQ multiplex PCR; TCRdb stores just in-frame clones and leaves some out. The sample shows 150,000 to 200,000 clones, around 75% of them seen only once. The material sequenced was PBMCs. These receptors came from a woman in her fifties or sixties in good health and CMV-seropositive. CDR3s include the opening cysteine and the closing phenylalanine or tryptophan. Fields, in order: J gene, clone size, V gene, D gene, CDR3 protein, CDR3 DNA. A D gene is named only where the DNA matches it firmly. Only part of the rows carry a size: once, few, many, or a class if the clone is expanded.

>TRBJ2-2|-|TRBV10-2|TRBD1
CASRLTGGSGGELFF
TGCGCCAGCAGGTTGACAGGGGGCTCCGGCGGGGAGCTGTTTTTT
>TRBJ2-6|-|TRBV19|TRBD1
CASSVGTVGANVLTF
TGTGCCAGTAGTGTCGGGACAGTAGGGGCCAACGTCCTGACTTTC
>TRBJ2-1|few|TRBV29-1|-
CSVEKEGVPYEQFF
TGCAGCGTTGAGAAGGAGGGAGTCCCATATGAGCAGTTCTTC
>TRBJ2-5|-|TRBV2|-
CASRDLGGVRETQYF
TGTGCCAGCAGGGATTTAGGGGGGGTGCGAGAGACCCAGTACTTC
>TRBJ1-4|few|TRBV6-6|TRBD1
CASSRSGQGNEKLFF
TGTGCCAGCAGTCGGTCGGGACAGGGGAATGAAAAACTGTTTTTT
>TRBJ2-3|-|TRBV4-1|TRBD2
CASSQDRLAGDTQYF
TGCGCCAGCAGCCAAGATAGACTAGCGGGAGATACGCAGTATTTT
>TRBJ1-5|-|TRBV9|-
CASGPEGQPQHF
TGTGCCAGCGGGCCGGAGGGGCAGCCCCAGCATTTT
>TRBJ1-2|-|TRBV19|-
CASSMVRDTNYGYTF
TGTGCCAGTAGTATGGTCAGGGACACAAACTATGGCTACACCTTC
>TRBJ2-7|-|TRBV11-2|TRBD1
CASSLAPGQGYEQYF
TGTGCCAGCAGCTTAGCCCCGGGACAGGGCTACGAGCAGTACTTC
>TRBJ2-2|-|TRBV6-6|-
CASSYSSGHRELFF
TGTGCCAGCAGTTACTCAAGCGGGCACCGGGAGCTGTTTTTT
>TRBJ1-2|-|TRBV19|-
CASSILSGTRNYGYTF
TGTGCCAGTAGTATTTTATCCGGGACACGCAACTATGGCTACACCTTC
>TRBJ2-1|few|TRBV4-1|TRBD2
CASSQDQLAPRLIF
TGCGCCAGCAGCCAAGATCAACTAGCGCCGAGGCTGATCTTC
>TRBJ1-6|-|TRBV18|-
CASSLTGPPSLLHF
TGTGCCAGCTCACTCACAGGGCCCCCATCCCTCCTCCACTTT
>TRBJ1-2|few|TRBV5-1|TRBD1
CASSYRDRGVDGYTF
TGCGCCAGCAGCTACCGGGACAGGGGAGTCGATGGCTACACCTTC
>TRBJ1-5|-|TRBV9|-
CASSTGGGPVEPQHF
TGTGCCAGCAGCACGGGTGGCGGCCCCGTAGAGCCCCAGCATTTT
>TRBJ1-2|few|TRBV11-2|-
CASSPRQFDYGYTF
TGTGCCAGCAGCCCCCGACAGTTCGACTATGGCTACACCTTC
>TRBJ1-1|-|TRBV28|TRBD1
CASSIPGQGETEAFF
TGTGCCAGCAGTATCCCAGGACAGGGGGAGACTGAAGCTTTCTTT